This TCR beta chain was documented in a study of early T cells in non-severe SARS-CoV-2 infection. Study summary: Bulk RNA taken from unsorted whole blood was sequenced, leaving chains unpaired.

This clonotype came up many times. Its cognate antigen is unknown. CDR1 and CDR2 (germline): SGHTA, FQGTGA. The length of the CDR3 is 20 residues. The V gene lost 5 bases and the J gene lost 0 bases, with 23 bases spanning the gap. Study-wide results and caveats: VDJdb matches were skewed toward anti-spike CD8 T cell responses.

In the library, individual cDNA molecules carried attached unique molecular identifiers. TCRdb reanalysed the 5' RACE reads using MiXCR and keeps one entry per CDR3 protein. In the table there are just under 60,000 distinct CDR3 sequences, 8% to 9% of which are singletons. Sample: whole blood. The V and J genes are TRBV7-3 and TRBJ2-6; either TRBD1 or TRBD2 may supply D (5 bases each). The receptor was isolated from an adult who was a healthcare worker with PCR-confirmed SARS-CoV-2 infection or an uninfected control (not recorded which). For the CDR3, the DNA is TGTGCCAGCAGCCTCCTCCTTACCGGGACGGCTGACTCTGGGGCCAACGTCCTGACTTTC. This translates into CASSLLLTGTADSGANVLTF.